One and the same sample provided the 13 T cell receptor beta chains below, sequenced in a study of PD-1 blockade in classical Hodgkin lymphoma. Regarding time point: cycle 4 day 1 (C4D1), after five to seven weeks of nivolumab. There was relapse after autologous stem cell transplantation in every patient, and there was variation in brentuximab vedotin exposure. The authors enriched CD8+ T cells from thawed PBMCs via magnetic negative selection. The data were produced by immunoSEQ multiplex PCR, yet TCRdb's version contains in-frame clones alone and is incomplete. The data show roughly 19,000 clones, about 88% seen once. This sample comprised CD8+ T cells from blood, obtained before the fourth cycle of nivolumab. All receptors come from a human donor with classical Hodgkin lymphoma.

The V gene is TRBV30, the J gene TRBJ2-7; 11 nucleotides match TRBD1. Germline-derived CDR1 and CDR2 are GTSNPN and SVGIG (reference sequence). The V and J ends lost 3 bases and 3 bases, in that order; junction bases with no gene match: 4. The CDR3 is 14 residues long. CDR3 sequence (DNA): TGTGCCTGGAGCACCGGGACAGGGGGCTACGAGCAGTACTTC. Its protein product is CAWSTGTGGYEQYF.

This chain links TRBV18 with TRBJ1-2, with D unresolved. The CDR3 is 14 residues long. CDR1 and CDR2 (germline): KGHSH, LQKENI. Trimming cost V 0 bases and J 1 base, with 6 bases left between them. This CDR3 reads CASSPPGGNYGYTF. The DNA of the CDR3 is TGTGCCAGCTCACCACCAGGCGGTAACTATGGCTACACCTTC.

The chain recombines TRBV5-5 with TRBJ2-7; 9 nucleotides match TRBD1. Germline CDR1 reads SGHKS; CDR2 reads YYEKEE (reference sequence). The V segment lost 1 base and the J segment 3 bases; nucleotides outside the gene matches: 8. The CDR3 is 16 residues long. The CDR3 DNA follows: TGTGCCAGCAGCTTGCCGCCGGGACAGGGAGTCTACGAGCAGTACTTC. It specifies CASSLPPGQGVYEQYF.

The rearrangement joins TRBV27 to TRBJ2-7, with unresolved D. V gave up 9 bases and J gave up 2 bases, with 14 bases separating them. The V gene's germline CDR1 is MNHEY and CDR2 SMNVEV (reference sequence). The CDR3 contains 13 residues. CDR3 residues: CASSRVSPYEQYF. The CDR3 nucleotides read TGTGCCAGTAGCCGGGTGTCCCCCTACGAGCAGTACTTC.

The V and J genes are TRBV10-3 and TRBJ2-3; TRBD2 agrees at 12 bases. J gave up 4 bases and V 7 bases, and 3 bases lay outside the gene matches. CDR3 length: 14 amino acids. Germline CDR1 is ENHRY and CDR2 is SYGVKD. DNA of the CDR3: TGTGCCATCAACCTAGCGGGAGGGTCAGATACGCAGTATTTT. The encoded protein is CAINLAGGSDTQYF.

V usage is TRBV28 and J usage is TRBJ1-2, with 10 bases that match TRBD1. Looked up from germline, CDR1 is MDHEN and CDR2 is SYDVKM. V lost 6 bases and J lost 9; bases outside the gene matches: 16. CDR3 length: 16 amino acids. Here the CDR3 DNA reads TGTGCCAGCAGCAGACCGATGACAGGGGGCGCGGTAAGCTACACCTTC. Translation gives CASSRPMTGGAVSYTF.

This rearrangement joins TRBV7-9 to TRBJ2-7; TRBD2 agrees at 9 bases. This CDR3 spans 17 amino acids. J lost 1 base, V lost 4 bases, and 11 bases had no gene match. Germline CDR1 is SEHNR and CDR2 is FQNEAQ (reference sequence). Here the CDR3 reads CASSSPLVAGVSYEQYF. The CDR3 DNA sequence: TGTGCCAGCAGCTCTCCTCTAGTAGCGGGAGTATCCTACGAGCAGTACTTC. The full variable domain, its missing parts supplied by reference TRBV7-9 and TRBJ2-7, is DTGVSQNPRHKITKRGQNVTFRCDPISEHNRLYWYRQTLGQGPEFLTYFQNEAQLEKSRLLSDRFSAERPKGSFSTLEIQRTEQGDSAMYLCASSSPLVAGVSYEQYFGPGTRLTVT.

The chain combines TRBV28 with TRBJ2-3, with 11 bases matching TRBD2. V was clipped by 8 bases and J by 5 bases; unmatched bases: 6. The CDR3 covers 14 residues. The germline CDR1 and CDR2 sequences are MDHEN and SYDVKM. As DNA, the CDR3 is TGTGCCAGCGCCGGACTAGCGGGTTTAGATACGCAGTATTTT. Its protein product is CASAGLAGLDTQYF.

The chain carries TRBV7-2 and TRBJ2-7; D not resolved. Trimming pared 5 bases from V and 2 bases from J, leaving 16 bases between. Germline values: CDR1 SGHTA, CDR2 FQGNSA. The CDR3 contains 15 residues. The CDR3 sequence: CASSVTDAAPYEQYF. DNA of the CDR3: TGTGCCAGCAGCGTAACCGACGCGGCGCCCTACGAGCAGTACTTC.

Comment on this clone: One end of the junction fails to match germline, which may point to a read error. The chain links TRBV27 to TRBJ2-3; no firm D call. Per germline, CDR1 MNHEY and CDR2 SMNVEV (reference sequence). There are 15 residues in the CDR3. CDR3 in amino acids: CASSLSSFSRDTQYF. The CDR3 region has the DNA TGTGCCAGCAGTTTATCGTCCTTTAGCAGAGATACGCAGTATTTT.

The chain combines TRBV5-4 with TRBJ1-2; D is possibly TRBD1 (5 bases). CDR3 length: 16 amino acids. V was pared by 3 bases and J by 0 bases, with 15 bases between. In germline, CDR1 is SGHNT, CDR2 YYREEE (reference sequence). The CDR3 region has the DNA TGTGCCAGCAGCTGGGGAAAAACAGGAGCTAACTATGGCTACACCTTC. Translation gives CASSWGKTGANYGYTF.

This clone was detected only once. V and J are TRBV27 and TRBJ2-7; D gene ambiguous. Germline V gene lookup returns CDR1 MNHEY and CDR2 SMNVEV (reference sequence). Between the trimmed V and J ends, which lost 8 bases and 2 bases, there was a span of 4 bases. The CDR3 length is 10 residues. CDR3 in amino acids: CASGPYEQYF. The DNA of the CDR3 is TGTGCCAGCGGCCCCTACGAGCAGTACTTC.

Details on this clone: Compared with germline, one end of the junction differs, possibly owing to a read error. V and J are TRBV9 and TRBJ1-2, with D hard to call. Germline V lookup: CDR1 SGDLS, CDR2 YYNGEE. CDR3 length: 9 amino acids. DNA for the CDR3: TGTGCCAGCAGCGTGGGAGGGCCCTTC. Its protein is CASSVGGPF.